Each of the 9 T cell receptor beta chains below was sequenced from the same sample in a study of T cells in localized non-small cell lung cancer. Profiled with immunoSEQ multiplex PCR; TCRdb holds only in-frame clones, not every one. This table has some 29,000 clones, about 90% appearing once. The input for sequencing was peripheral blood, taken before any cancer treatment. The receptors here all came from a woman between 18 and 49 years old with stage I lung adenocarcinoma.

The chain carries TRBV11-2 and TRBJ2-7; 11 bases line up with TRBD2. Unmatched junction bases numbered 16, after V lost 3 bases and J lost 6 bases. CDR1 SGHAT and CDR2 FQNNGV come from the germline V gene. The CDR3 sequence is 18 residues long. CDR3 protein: CASSFGQVLAGVPGEQYF. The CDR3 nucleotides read TGTGCCAGCAGCTTCGGTCAGGTACTAGCGGGAGTTCCTGGCGAGCAGTACTTC.

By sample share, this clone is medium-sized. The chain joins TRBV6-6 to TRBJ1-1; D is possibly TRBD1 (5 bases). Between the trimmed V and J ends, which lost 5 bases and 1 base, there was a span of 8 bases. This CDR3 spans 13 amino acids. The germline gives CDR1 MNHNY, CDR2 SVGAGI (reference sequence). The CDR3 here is CASSDGQNTEAFF. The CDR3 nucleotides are TGTGCCAGCAGTGACGGACAGAACACTGAAGCTTTCTTT.

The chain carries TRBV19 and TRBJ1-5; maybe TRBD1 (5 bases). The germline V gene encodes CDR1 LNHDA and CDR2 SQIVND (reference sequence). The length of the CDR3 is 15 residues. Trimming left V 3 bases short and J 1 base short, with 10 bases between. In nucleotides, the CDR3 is TGTGCCAGTAGTATTGCAGGGTTAAGCAATCAGCCCCAGCATTTT. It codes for CASSIAGLSNQPQHF.

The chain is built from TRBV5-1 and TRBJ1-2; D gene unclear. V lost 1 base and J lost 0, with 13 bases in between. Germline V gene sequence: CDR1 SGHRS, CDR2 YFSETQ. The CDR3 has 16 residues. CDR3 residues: CASSLTFTGSNYGYTF. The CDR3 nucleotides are TGCGCCAGCAGCTTGACCTTCACTGGATCTAACTATGGCTACACCTTC.

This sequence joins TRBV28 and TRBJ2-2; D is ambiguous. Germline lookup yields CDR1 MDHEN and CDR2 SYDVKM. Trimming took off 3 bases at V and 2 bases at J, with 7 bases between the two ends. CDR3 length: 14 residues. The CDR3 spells CASSLEQNTGELFF. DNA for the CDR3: TGTGCCAGCAGTTTGGAACAAAACACCGGGGAGCTGTTTTTT.

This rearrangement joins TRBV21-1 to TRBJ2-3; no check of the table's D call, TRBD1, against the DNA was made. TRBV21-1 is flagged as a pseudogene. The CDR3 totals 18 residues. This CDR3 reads CASRDEQAAPRRADTQYF. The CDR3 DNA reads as TGTGCCAGCAGAGACGAACAGGCGGCCCCCCGACGTGCAGATACGCAGTATTTT.

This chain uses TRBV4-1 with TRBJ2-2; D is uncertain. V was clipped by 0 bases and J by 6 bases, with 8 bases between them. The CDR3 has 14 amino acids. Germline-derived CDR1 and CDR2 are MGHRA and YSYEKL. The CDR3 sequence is CASSQEADAGELFF. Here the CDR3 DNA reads TGCGCCAGCAGCCAAGAAGCCGACGCCGGGGAGCTGTTTTTT.

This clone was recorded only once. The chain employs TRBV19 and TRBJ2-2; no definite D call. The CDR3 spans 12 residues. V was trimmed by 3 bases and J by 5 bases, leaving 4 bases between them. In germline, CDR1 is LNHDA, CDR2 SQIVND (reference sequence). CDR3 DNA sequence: TGTGCCAGTAGTATCGGAACCGGGGAGCTGTTTTTT. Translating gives CASSIGTGELFF.

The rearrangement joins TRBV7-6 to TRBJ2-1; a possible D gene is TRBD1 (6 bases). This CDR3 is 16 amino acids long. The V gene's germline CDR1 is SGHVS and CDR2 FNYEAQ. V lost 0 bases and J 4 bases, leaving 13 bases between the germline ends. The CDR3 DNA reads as TGTGCCAGCAGCTTAGCGCCGGCAGGGGCGTACAATGAGCAGTTCTTC. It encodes CASSLAPAGAYNEQFF.